This TCR beta chain was captured in a study of OX40 agonist ivuxolimab in advanced cancers. By frequency in the sample, this clone is medium-sized (0.01 to 0.1%). Antigen specificity is unknown. Here immunoSEQ multiplex PCR was the method, and the copy in TCRdb shows in-frame clones only, minus some. The sample has about 26,000 clones, approximately 85% seen once; the top ten hold 34%. Exclusion of a patient followed from autoimmune disease history or systemic immunosuppression. Study outcomes and limitations: There was clonal expansion of CD4+ and CD8+ blood T cells by week 6 at 0.1 to 3.0 mg/kg.

Germline values: CDR1 SGHDT, CDR2 YYEEEE. CDR3 size: 15 residues. V lost 2 bases to trimming and J lost 3 bases, with 14 bases between them. This chain links TRBV5-6 with TRBJ1-2; D remains ambiguous. This material consisted of CD4+ or CD8+ T cells sorted from blood, taken in a trial of the OX40 agonist ivuxolimab. The sequence came from an adult with an advanced solid tumor such as melanoma, head and neck, liver or kidney cancer. The CDR3 DNA reads TGTGCCAGCAGCTTATATACACTCCAGGACTATGGCTACACCTTC. This encodes CASSLYTLQDYGYTF.